Listed here are 20 T cell receptor beta chains from one sample, sequenced in a study of T cell changes during pregnancy in multiple sclerosis. Using immunoSEQ multiplex PCR, the repertoire was profiled, and TCRdb retains in-frame clones only, with some absent. The table has over 50,000 clones, around nine tenths seen once. The source material was peripheral blood from another person, used as feeder cells. These receptors all come from a human donor whose cells served as feeder cells for cultures in a pregnancy study.

The chain joins TRBV4-3 to TRBJ2-7; 10 bases line up with TRBD2. This CDR3 has 15 amino acids. In germline, CDR1 is LGHNA, CDR2 YSLEER. J was trimmed by 2 bases and V by 1 base; bases with no gene match: 2. The CDR3 loop is CASSQGTSGTYEQYF. The CDR3 region has the DNA TGCGCCAGCAGCCAAGGGACTAGCGGAACCTACGAGCAGTACTTC.

The chain joins TRBV20-1 to TRBJ2-1; D may be TRBD1 (6 bases). Germline V CDR1 and CDR2: DFQATT, SNEGSKA (reference sequence). The CDR3 length is 11 residues. Trimming removed 8 bases at V and 2 bases at J, with 7 bases between. The CDR3 DNA is TGCAGTAGACAGGCCTACAATGAGCAGTTCTTC. This encodes CSRQAYNEQFF.

By share, this clone counts as medium-sized. The chain uses TRBV7-9 and TRBJ1-6; D perhaps matches TRBD1 (5 bases). Germline V gives CDR1 SEHNR, CDR2 FQNEAQ (reference sequence). Trimming removed 4 bases from V and 7 bases from J, with 14 bases in between. The CDR3 totals 15 residues. The CDR3 region has the DNA TGTGCCAGCAGCTCGGACACCCACGGGAATTCACCCCTCCACTTT. Its protein is CASSSDTHGNSPLHF.

The chain couples TRBV7-3 to TRBJ2-5, with 10 bases identical to TRBD2. The CDR3 extends over 16 amino acids. Per germline, CDR1 SGHTA and CDR2 FQGTGA. The junction had 4 bases not matched to a gene; V was cut back by 3 bases and J by 0 bases. CDR3 protein: CASSLGLAPYQETQYF. The CDR3 region has the DNA TGTGCCAGCAGCTTGGGACTAGCGCCTTACCAAGAGACCCAGTACTTC.

J is TRBJ2-7 and V is TRBV30, with 8 bases lining up with TRBD2. The V and J ends lost 1 base and 4 bases, in that order; junction bases with no gene match: 3. This CDR3 comprises 13 residues. Germline V gene data show CDR1 as GTSNPN and CDR2 as SVGIG (reference sequence). Written as DNA, the CDR3 is TGTGCCTGGAGTGCCCGGGGGGGGTACGAGCAGTACTTC. Protein: CAWSARGGYEQYF.

This clone appeared a single time. The chain combines TRBV25-1 with TRBJ2-7; TRBD2 aligns across 11 bases. V dropped 2 bases and J dropped 0; count of bases not matched to a gene: 3. CDR1 MGHDK and CDR2 SYGVNS come from the germline V gene. CDR3 length: 16 residues. The CDR3 protein is CASSEGLAGGSYEQYF. CDR3 bases: TGTGCCAGCAGTGAAGGCCTAGCGGGGGGCTCCTACGAGCAGTACTTC.

The chain recombines TRBV25-1 with TRBJ1-1; TRBD1 matches 8 bases. The CDR3 consists of 15 residues. Losses at the gene ends were 3 bases for V and 6 bases for J; bases not matched to a gene: 9. CDR1 is MGHDK and CDR2 is SYGVNS in the germline V gene. The CDR3: CASSEMDRASPEAFF. The DNA of the CDR3 is TGTGCCAGCAGTGAGATGGACAGGGCCAGCCCTGAAGCTTTCTTT.

This rearrangement joins TRBV18 to TRBJ2-3, with D tentatively TRBD1 (6 bases). Trimming stripped 2 bases from V and 4 bases from J, with 10 bases between. This CDR3 is built from 14 residues. Germline V gives CDR1 KGHSH, CDR2 LQKENI. The CDR3 region is CASSPTGYSDTQYF. For the CDR3, the DNA is TGTGCCAGCTCACCAACAGGGTATTCAGATACGCAGTATTTT.

The CDR3 coding sequence is TGCGCCAGCGGACCCCGGGCAGGGGGCTACGAGCAGTACTTC. It is translated as CASGPRAGGYEQYF. The chain uses TRBV5-1 and TRBJ2-7; 7 positions match TRBD1. CDR3 length: 14 amino acids. V shed 7 bases and J 3 bases; nucleotides not matched to a gene: 10. CDR1 is SGHRS and CDR2 is YFSETQ in the germline V gene.

V and J are TRBV5-1 and TRBJ1-1; tentatively, D is TRBD1 (6 bases). From germline, CDR1 is SGHRS and CDR2 YFSETQ. Trimming took off 4 bases at V and 0 bases at J, with 16 bases between the two ends. The CDR3 runs to 16 residues. The CDR3 spells CASSPRRTDMNTEAFF. DNA for the CDR3: TGCGCCAGCAGCCCCAGGCGGACAGACATGAACACTGAAGCTTTCTTT.

The chain links TRBV18 to TRBJ1-2, with D perhaps TRBD1 (6 bases). Looked up from germline, CDR1 is KGHSH and CDR2 is LQKENI. V was clipped by 2 bases and J by 8 bases, with 15 bases between them. This CDR3 is built from 14 residues. CDR3 bases: TGTGCCAGCTCACCAAGTGCGGGGGCAGGGGGCTACACCTTC. Encoded protein: CASSPSAGAGGYTF.

The chain joins TRBV7-8 to TRBJ1-1; maybe TRBD1 (6 bases). The CDR3 sequence is 15 residues long. Trimming cost V 5 bases and J 5 bases, with 18 bases left between them. Germline values: CDR1 SGHVS, CDR2 FQNEAQ. The CDR3 protein is CASSLGVGGETEAFF. The CDR3 bases are TGTGCCAGCAGCCTCGGGGTAGGGGGAGAAACTGAAGCTTTCTTT. The complete variable domain, with remaining parts taken from reference TRBV7-8 and TRBJ1-1, reads GAGVSQSPRYKVAKRGQDVALRCDPISGHVSLFWYQQALGQGPEFLTYFQNEAQLDKSGLPSDRFFAERPEGSVSTLKIQRTQQEDSAVYLCASSLGVGGETEAFFGQGTRLTVV.

V usage is TRBV10-3 and J usage is TRBJ2-5, with D possibly being TRBD2 (6 bases). The CDR3 is 15 amino acids. Trimming took 6 bases from V and 2 from J, leaving 16 bases between them. The germline CDR1 and CDR2 sequences are ENHRY and SYGVKD. The CDR3 sequence is CAIRGGAEGQETQYF. As DNA, the CDR3 is TGTGCCATCAGGGGAGGAGCGGAGGGGCAAGAGACCCAGTACTTC.

This clone came up a few times. The rearrangement joins TRBV27 to TRBJ1-5; D unclear. The CDR3 extends over 13 amino acids. CDR1 MNHEY and CDR2 SMNVEV come from the germline V gene (reference sequence). Trimming removed 5 bases at V and 0 bases at J, with 5 bases between. The CDR3 DNA reads as TGTGCCAGCAGTCCCTCTAGCAATCAGCCCCAGCATTTT. Protein sequence: CASSPSSNQPQHF.

The chain combines TRBV28 with TRBJ1-2; D gene uncertain. Germline CDR1 and CDR2: MDHEN and SYDVKM. This CDR3 contains 12 residues. V was shortened by 6 bases and J by 8 bases, with 13 bases between the two germline ends. The CDR3 is CASSSGMEGYTF. The CDR3 nucleotides read TGTGCCAGCAGCTCAGGCATGGAGGGCTACACCTTC.

The chain has TRBV13 and TRBJ1-1; TRBD1 matches 7 bases. The CDR3 consists of 13 residues. V trimming: 5 bases; J trimming: 11 bases; junction bases outside the gene matches: 11. CDR1 is PRHDT and CDR2 is FYEKMQ in the germline V gene (reference sequence). DNA of the CDR3: TGTGCCAGCAGCGCGTCAGGGGGTTGGTGGGCTTTCTTT. Amino acid sequence: CASSASGGWWAFF.

The rearrangement links TRBV6-5 to TRBJ1-1; no firm D call. The V gene lost 2 bases and the J gene lost 0 bases, with 10 bases spanning the gap. This CDR3 spans 15 amino acids. CDR1 MNHEY and CDR2 SVGAGI come from the germline V gene. The CDR3 sequence is CASSYEGTMNTEAFF. The CDR3 nucleotides read TGTGCCAGCAGTTACGAGGGAACGATGAACACTGAAGCTTTCTTT.

The rearrangement joins TRBV7-7 to TRBJ2-2; D not resolved. The V end lost 5 bases, the J end lost 4 bases, and 5 bases lay between the germline ends. Germline CDR1 and CDR2: SSHAT and FNYEAQ (reference sequence). The CDR3 has 12 residues. Here the CDR3 reads CASSPFTGELFF. The CDR3 nucleotides read TGTGCCAGCAGCCCTTTCACCGGGGAGCTGTTTTTT. The full variable domain, its missing parts supplied by reference TRBV7-7 and TRBJ2-2, is GAGVSQSPRYKVTKRGQDVTLRCDPISSHATLYWYQQALGQGPEFLTYFNYEAQPDKSGLPSDRFSAERPEGSISTLTIQRTEQRDSAMYRCASSPFTGELFFGEGSRLTVL.

V usage is TRBV4-3 and J usage is TRBJ2-1, with D maybe TRBD2 (5 bases). The CDR3 runs 15 residues. The V gene's germline CDR1 is LGHNA and CDR2 YSLEER. Trimming pared 1 base from V and 1 base from J, leaving 8 bases between. The CDR3, as DNA: TGCGCCAGCAGCCAAGGAGGGAGTTCCTACAATGAGCAGTTCTTC. Translating gives CASSQGGSSYNEQFF.

The chain carries TRBV5-6 and TRBJ1-5; 7 bases fit TRBD1. Trimming removed 3 bases from V and 3 bases from J; junction bases left unmatched: 6. This CDR3 comprises 15 residues. Germline lookup yields CDR1 SGHDT and CDR2 YYEEEE. The CDR3: CASSYPTGINQPQHF. The DNA for the CDR3 is TGTGCCAGCAGCTACCCGACAGGGATCAATCAGCCCCAGCATTTT.